This entry lists 9 T cell receptor beta chains sequenced from one sample in a study of T cells in narcolepsy. The table came from immunoSEQ multiplex PCR; TCRdb's copy has only in-frame clones and leaves some out. In the table there are 35,000 to 40,000 clones, about 85% of which are singletons. The sequencing sample was made of CD45RA- memory CD4+ T cells from PBMCs. The origin of the receptors is a human donor with narcolepsy.

This sequence joins TRBV19 and TRBJ2-3, with 7 bases identical to TRBD1. The germline V gene encodes CDR1 LNHDA and CDR2 SQIVND (reference sequence). The length of the CDR3 is 14 residues. V shed 5 bases, J shed 6 bases, and the junction held 8 bases outside the gene matches. The CDR3 is CASSDDRASDTQYF. CDR3 DNA: TGTGCCAGTAGTGATGACAGGGCGTCCGATACGCAGTATTTT.

The chain has TRBV28 and TRBJ1-2; unclear D gene. The CDR3 length is 12 residues. CDR1 is MDHEN and CDR2 is SYDVKM in the germline V gene. V lost 8 bases and J lost 4, with 11 bases in between. The CDR3 DNA is TGTGCCAGCGTTGGAGGGAGCTATGGCTACACCTTC. Protein: CASVGGSYGYTF.

V is TRBV5-4 and J is TRBJ2-5; tentative D call: TRBD1 (6 bases). The CDR3 sequence is 15 residues long. V was clipped by 4 bases and J by 4 bases, with 17 bases between them. Germline V gives CDR1 SGHNT, CDR2 YYREEE (reference sequence). The CDR3 protein is CASSPEGVMGETQYF. The CDR3 nucleotides are TGTGCCAGCAGCCCCGAGGGGGTGATGGGAGAGACCCAGTACTTC.

The J gene is TRBJ1-2, the V gene TRBV13, with a weak D call TRBD1 (6 bases). The CDR3 runs 16 residues. Per germline, CDR1 PRHDT and CDR2 FYEKMQ (reference sequence). The V end lost 5 bases, the J end lost 6 bases, and 22 bases lay between the germline ends. The CDR3 DNA reads as TGTGCCAGCAGCCCCAGCCTCCTCGGGACACGGGATGGCTACACCTTC. Amino acids: CASSPSLLGTRDGYTF. The full variable domain, its missing parts supplied by reference TRBV13 and TRBJ1-2, is AAGVIQSPRHLIKEKRETATLKCYPIPRHDTVYWYQQGPGQDPQFLISFYEKMQSDKGSIPDRFSAQQFSDYHSELNMSSLELGDSALYFCASSPSLLGTRDGYTFGSGTRLTVV.

The CDR3: CASSLYGTGGPLTEAFF. Written as DNA, the CDR3 is TGTGCCAGCAGCTTATATGGGACAGGAGGACCCTTAACTGAAGCTTTCTTT. The chain couples TRBV7-6 to TRBJ1-1; 8 bases line up with TRBD1. CDR3 length: 17 residues. Trimming removed 2 bases from V and 5 bases from J; junction bases left unmatched: 13. Germline V gene lookup returns CDR1 SGHVS and CDR2 FNYEAQ.

The rearrangement joins TRBV7-2 to TRBJ1-2; D call uncertain. CDR1 SGHTA and CDR2 FQGNSA come from the germline V gene. The germline V and J ends were trimmed by 5 bases and 2 bases, with 12 bases remaining between them. The CDR3 is 14 amino acids. As DNA, the CDR3 is TGTGCCAGCAGCCCCGGGCTAGGGAACTATGGCTACACCTTC. Protein sequence: CASSPGLGNYGYTF.

This clone was recorded a few times. The chain employs TRBV27 and TRBJ2-3; 7 nucleotides align to TRBD1. This CDR3 is built from 17 residues. The J segment lost 0 bases and the V segment lost 6 bases, leaving 12 bases of the junction unmatched. CDR1 MNHEY and CDR2 SMNVEV come from the germline V gene (reference sequence). The CDR3 sequence is CASRPTGVGPSTDTQYF. DNA of the CDR3: TGTGCCAGCAGACCTACAGGGGTTGGCCCAAGCACAGATACGCAGTATTTT.

The CDR3 reads CASSRTGGSEQYF. For the CDR3, the DNA is TGTGCCAGCAGTCGTACGGGGGGCAGCGAGCAGTACTTC. V gene TRBV5-4 combines with J gene TRBJ2-7; possibly TRBD2 for D (7 bases). Germline CDR1 and CDR2: SGHNT and YYREEE (reference sequence). This CDR3 has 13 amino acids. V was cut by 5 bases and J by 6 bases, with 15 bases left in between. The entire variable domain, with the rest obtained from reference TRBV5-4 and TRBJ2-7, is as follows: ETGVTQSPTHLIKTRGQQVTLRCSSQSGHNTVSWYQQALGQGPQFIFQYYREEENGRGNFPPRFSGLQFPNYSSELNVNALELDDSALYLCASSRTGGSEQYFGPGTRLTVT.

V usage is TRBV7-2 and J usage is TRBJ1-2, with 9 positions matching TRBD1. V shed 5 bases, J shed 4 bases, and the junction held 2 bases outside the gene matches. The CDR3 covers 13 residues. The germline gives CDR1 SGHTA, CDR2 FQGNSA. The CDR3 here is CASSRTGVYGYTF. For the CDR3, the DNA is TGTGCCAGCAGCCGGACAGGGGTCTATGGCTACACCTTC.